These 18 T cell receptor beta chains came from one sample sequenced in a study of regulatory T cells in long-lasting Graves disease. To make TCR beta libraries, researchers used iRepertoire HTBI primers and Arm-PCR of CDR3 regions. TCRdb re-derived calls from the multiplex PCR reads in MiXCR, one entry per CDR3 protein. Of 400,000 or so distinct CDR3 sequences listed, roughly a quarter were seen once; the top ten hold roughly 30%. Time point of the sample: persistent/refractory GD, antithyroid drugs over 5 years with positive TRAb. After RNA was extracted from PBMCs, the TCR library was made from it. Sequencing was performed on peripheral blood mononuclear cells (PBMCs), taken when the disease was refractory, from a patient treated with antithyroid drugs. Receptors originate from a female donor with Graves disease.

This clonotype came up many times. The chain combines TRBV28 with TRBJ1-2, with 7 bases that match TRBD1. Germline CDR1 reads MDHEN; CDR2 reads SYDVKM. The J segment lost 5 bases and the V segment lost 8 bases, leaving 8 bases of the junction unmatched. There are 13 residues in the CDR3. The CDR3 nucleotides read TGTGCCAGCTTCTCGACAGGGAAGTATGGCTACACCTTC. This gives the protein CASFSTGKYGYTF.

This clonotype was seen at least ten times. V gene TRBV11-2 combines with J gene TRBJ1-1; 8 bases are shared with TRBD1. Germline loops: CDR1 SGHAT, CDR2 FQNNGV. V lost 6 bases and J lost 1; bases outside the gene matches: 16. CDR3 length equals 18 residues. The CDR3 region is CASSRRPQTGAANTEAFF. The CDR3 bases are TGTGCCAGCAGTCGAAGACCGCAGACAGGGGCAGCGAACACTGAAGCTTTCTTT.

V gene TRBV6-1 combines with J gene TRBJ2-4; TRBD1 matches at 7 bases. Germline values: CDR1 MNHNS, CDR2 SASEGT. This CDR3 contains 15 residues. V gave up 8 bases and J gave up 1 base; unmatched junction bases: 8. CDR3: CASLQGPGAKNIQYF. DNA for the CDR3: TGTGCCAGCCTACAGGGGCCTGGGGCCAAAAACATTCAGTACTTC.

This clonotype appeared a few times. The CDR3 coding sequence is TGTGCCAGCAGCCATAGCGGGCGGGGGGCCAAAAACATTCAGTACTTC. Translation: CASSHSGRGAKNIQYF. V gene TRBV3-1 combines with J gene TRBJ2-4; 7 bases are a match to TRBD2. With 3 bases clipped from V and 1 base from J, the junction kept 6 bases outside the gene matches. CDR3 size: 16 residues. Germline loops: CDR1 LGHDT, CDR2 YNNKEL (reference sequence).

This clonotype was recorded at least ten times. This chain joins TRBV10-3 and TRBJ2-6; a possible D gene is TRBD1 (6 bases). This CDR3 comprises 17 residues. Trimming took off 0 bases at V and 1 base at J, with 10 bases between the two ends. The germline V gene has CDR1 ENHRY and CDR2 SYGVKD. This CDR3 is CAISESAQGSGANVLTF. CDR3 sequence (DNA): TGTGCCATCAGTGAGTCAGCTCAGGGGTCTGGGGCCAACGTCCTGACTTTC.

This chain connects TRBV5-1 to TRBJ1-1, with a weak D call TRBD1 (5 bases). The CDR3 is 14 residues long. Trimming removed 4 bases at V and 7 bases at J, with 17 bases between. Germline V CDR1 and CDR2: SGHRS, YFSETQ. This CDR3 reads CASSQSGGNVEAFF. In nucleotides, the CDR3 is TGCGCCAGCAGCCAATCTGGGGGGAACGTTGAAGCTTTCTTT.

This clonotype was picked up many times. This sequence joins TRBV12-3 or TRBV12-4 and TRBJ1-5; perhaps TRBD1 as D (5 bases). Trimming cost V 5 bases and J 3 bases, with 8 bases left between them. This CDR3 comprises 13 residues. CDR3 in amino acids: CASSRQYNQPQHF. CDR3 nucleotide sequence: TGTGCCAGCAGTCGACAGTACAATCAGCCCCAGCATTTT.

The CDR3 DNA sequence: TGTGCCAGCAGCTTATTGGGGGGTACCGGGGAGCTGTTTTTT. This gives the protein CASSLLGGTGELFF. The chain links TRBV7-2 to TRBJ2-2; a weak D match, TRBD2 (6 bases). Germline CDR1 and CDR2: SGHTA and FQGNSA. Trimming stripped 2 bases from V and 5 bases from J, with 9 bases between. The CDR3 loop spans 14 amino acids.

This clonotype was recorded a few times. The rearrangement joins TRBV7-2 to TRBJ2-7, with no clear D. From germline, CDR1 is SGHTA and CDR2 FQGNSA. This CDR3 contains 14 residues. Deletions cut 5 bases from V and 0 bases from J, with 11 bases between. The CDR3 is CASSLENASYEQYF. DNA of the CDR3: TGTGCCAGCAGCCTAGAAAACGCCTCCTACGAGCAGTACTTC.

In regard to this clonotype: In this CDR3 the conserved last residue, phenylalanine or tryptophan, is missing, so a read error is likely. The chain is built from TRBV9 and TRBJ2-5, with a weak D call TRBD1 (6 bases). The ends were cut back, 3 bases at V and 5 bases at J, with 11 bases in the middle. This CDR3 contains 13 residues. Germline values: CDR1 SGDLS, CDR2 YYNGEE. The CDR3 region is CASSARGLETQYL. Here the CDR3 DNA reads TGTGCCAGCAGCGCGAGGGGGTTGGAGACCCAGTACCTC.

The chain carries TRBV2 and TRBJ2-6, with TRBD1 as a possible D gene (6 bases). Germline V CDR1 and CDR2: SNHLY, FYNNEI. The CDR3 sequence is 13 residues long. V dropped 9 bases and J dropped 3 bases, with 9 bases sitting between them. The CDR3 region has the DNA TGTGCCAGTGCAGGGGTTGGGGCCAACGTCCTGACTTTC. Translating gives CASAGVGANVLTF.

This clonotype was observed a handful of times. The J gene is TRBJ1-5, the V gene TRBV6-9; perhaps TRBD1 as D (6 bases). The germline V and J ends were trimmed by 3 bases and 5 bases, with 14 bases remaining between them. CDR1 is MNHGY, CDR2 SVAAGI, per germline. The CDR3 spans 15 residues. The CDR3 DNA reads TGTGCCAGCAGTTACAAGGGGGGGGGCCATCAGCCCCAGCATTTT. Its translation: CASSYKGGGHQPQHF.

This chain joins TRBV5-1 and TRBJ1-5; tentative D call: TRBD1 (6 bases). Germline V CDR1 and CDR2: SGHRS, YFSETQ. CDR3 size: 15 residues. Trimming took 2 bases from V and 9 from J, leaving 18 bases between them. CDR3 DNA sequence: TGCGCCAGCAGCTTCACAGGGTCGACGGGCCTGCCCCAGCATTTT. It encodes CASSFTGSTGLPQHF.

The chain uses TRBV20-1 and TRBJ2-1; 7 bases agree with TRBD2. CDR3 length: 16 amino acids. Germline CDR1 and CDR2: DFQATT and SNEGSKA (reference sequence). V trimming: 5 bases; J trimming: 0 bases; junction bases outside the gene matches: 10. The CDR3 here is CSASPSGTSSYNEQFF. In DNA, the CDR3 is TGCAGTGCTTCACCCAGCGGGACGAGCTCCTACAATGAGCAGTTCTTC.

A few counts support this clonotype. The CDR3 spells CASSFVGQGARETQYF. In nucleotides, the CDR3 is TGTGCCAGCAGCTTCGTGGGACAGGGGGCTAGGGAGACCCAGTACTTC. The V and J genes are TRBV7-2 and TRBJ2-5, with 12 nucleotides matching TRBD1. Germline-derived CDR1 and CDR2 are SGHTA and FQGNSA. The CDR3 length is 16 residues. Unmatched junction bases numbered 7, after V lost 3 bases and J lost 5 bases.

This clonotype occurred a few times. Since a much larger clone is just one base distant, this may be a read error. This chain links TRBV6-1 with TRBJ1-1; 8 bases are shared with TRBD1. CDR1 and CDR2 (germline): MNHNS, SASEGT. This CDR3 is built from 13 residues. Trimming removed 11 bases from V and 0 bases from J; junction bases left unmatched: 5. In DNA form, the CDR3 reads TGTGCCCCCGGACAGGGTCTGAACACTGAAGCTTTCTTT. Residues: CAPGQGLNTEAFF.

This clonotype was seen at least ten times. The chain has TRBV27 and TRBJ2-5, with TRBD2 matching 10 bases. Germline values: CDR1 MNHEY, CDR2 SMNVEV (reference sequence). V dropped 5 bases and J dropped 3; count of bases not matched to a gene: 12. The CDR3 covers 17 residues. The CDR3 DNA follows: TGTGCCAGCAGTCTTTTTTCTAGCGGGAGAGTAGAAGAGACCCAGTACTTC. Protein product: CASSLFSSGRVEETQYF.

About this clonotype: Sequence at one end of the junction differs from germline and may be a read error. CDR3: CASSFFDGFYGYTF. The CDR3 DNA is TGTGCCAGCAGTTTTTTCGACGGATTCTATGGCTACACCTTT. The chain recombines TRBV28 with TRBJ1-2; no reliable D call. In germline, CDR1 is MDHEN, CDR2 SYDVKM. This CDR3 contains 14 residues.